Detailed here is one TCR beta chain. With autoimmune disease history or systemic immunosuppression, patients were excluded. The record originates from a study of OX40 agonist ivuxolimab in advanced cancers. Study context: The patients' treatment was ivuxolimab, an agonistic anti-OX40 (CD134) antibody. The patients received ivuxolimab by intravenous route every 2 weeks at 0.01 to 10 mg/kg. Hepatocellular carcinoma, melanoma, renal cell or head and neck cancer was diagnosed in the dose-escalation patients.

The data were produced by immunoSEQ multiplex PCR, yet TCRdb's version contains in-frame clones alone and is incomplete. The profile shows approximately 82,000 clones, 90% to 95% of them singletons. V lost 2 bases, J lost 0 bases, and 12 bases lay in between. The CDR3 length is 15 residues. CDR1 SGDLS and CDR2 YYNGEE come from the germline V gene. The sequence derives from an adult with an advanced solid tumor such as melanoma, head and neck, liver or kidney cancer. The material sequenced was CD4+ or CD8+ T cells sorted from blood, taken in a trial of the OX40 agonist ivuxolimab. The chain has TRBV9 and TRBJ2-7; D might be TRBD2 (6 bases). The CDR3 DNA reads as TGTGCCAGCAGCGTCACTAGCAACCCCTCCTACGAGCAGTACTTC. Encoded protein: CASSVTSNPSYEQYF. The whole variable domain, remainder taken from reference TRBV9 and TRBJ2-7, is DSGVTQTPKHLITATGQRVTLRCSPRSGDLSVYWYQQSLDQGLQFLIQYYNGEERAKGNILERFSAQQFPDLHSELNLSSLELGDSALYFCASSVTSNPSYEQYFGPGTRLTVT.